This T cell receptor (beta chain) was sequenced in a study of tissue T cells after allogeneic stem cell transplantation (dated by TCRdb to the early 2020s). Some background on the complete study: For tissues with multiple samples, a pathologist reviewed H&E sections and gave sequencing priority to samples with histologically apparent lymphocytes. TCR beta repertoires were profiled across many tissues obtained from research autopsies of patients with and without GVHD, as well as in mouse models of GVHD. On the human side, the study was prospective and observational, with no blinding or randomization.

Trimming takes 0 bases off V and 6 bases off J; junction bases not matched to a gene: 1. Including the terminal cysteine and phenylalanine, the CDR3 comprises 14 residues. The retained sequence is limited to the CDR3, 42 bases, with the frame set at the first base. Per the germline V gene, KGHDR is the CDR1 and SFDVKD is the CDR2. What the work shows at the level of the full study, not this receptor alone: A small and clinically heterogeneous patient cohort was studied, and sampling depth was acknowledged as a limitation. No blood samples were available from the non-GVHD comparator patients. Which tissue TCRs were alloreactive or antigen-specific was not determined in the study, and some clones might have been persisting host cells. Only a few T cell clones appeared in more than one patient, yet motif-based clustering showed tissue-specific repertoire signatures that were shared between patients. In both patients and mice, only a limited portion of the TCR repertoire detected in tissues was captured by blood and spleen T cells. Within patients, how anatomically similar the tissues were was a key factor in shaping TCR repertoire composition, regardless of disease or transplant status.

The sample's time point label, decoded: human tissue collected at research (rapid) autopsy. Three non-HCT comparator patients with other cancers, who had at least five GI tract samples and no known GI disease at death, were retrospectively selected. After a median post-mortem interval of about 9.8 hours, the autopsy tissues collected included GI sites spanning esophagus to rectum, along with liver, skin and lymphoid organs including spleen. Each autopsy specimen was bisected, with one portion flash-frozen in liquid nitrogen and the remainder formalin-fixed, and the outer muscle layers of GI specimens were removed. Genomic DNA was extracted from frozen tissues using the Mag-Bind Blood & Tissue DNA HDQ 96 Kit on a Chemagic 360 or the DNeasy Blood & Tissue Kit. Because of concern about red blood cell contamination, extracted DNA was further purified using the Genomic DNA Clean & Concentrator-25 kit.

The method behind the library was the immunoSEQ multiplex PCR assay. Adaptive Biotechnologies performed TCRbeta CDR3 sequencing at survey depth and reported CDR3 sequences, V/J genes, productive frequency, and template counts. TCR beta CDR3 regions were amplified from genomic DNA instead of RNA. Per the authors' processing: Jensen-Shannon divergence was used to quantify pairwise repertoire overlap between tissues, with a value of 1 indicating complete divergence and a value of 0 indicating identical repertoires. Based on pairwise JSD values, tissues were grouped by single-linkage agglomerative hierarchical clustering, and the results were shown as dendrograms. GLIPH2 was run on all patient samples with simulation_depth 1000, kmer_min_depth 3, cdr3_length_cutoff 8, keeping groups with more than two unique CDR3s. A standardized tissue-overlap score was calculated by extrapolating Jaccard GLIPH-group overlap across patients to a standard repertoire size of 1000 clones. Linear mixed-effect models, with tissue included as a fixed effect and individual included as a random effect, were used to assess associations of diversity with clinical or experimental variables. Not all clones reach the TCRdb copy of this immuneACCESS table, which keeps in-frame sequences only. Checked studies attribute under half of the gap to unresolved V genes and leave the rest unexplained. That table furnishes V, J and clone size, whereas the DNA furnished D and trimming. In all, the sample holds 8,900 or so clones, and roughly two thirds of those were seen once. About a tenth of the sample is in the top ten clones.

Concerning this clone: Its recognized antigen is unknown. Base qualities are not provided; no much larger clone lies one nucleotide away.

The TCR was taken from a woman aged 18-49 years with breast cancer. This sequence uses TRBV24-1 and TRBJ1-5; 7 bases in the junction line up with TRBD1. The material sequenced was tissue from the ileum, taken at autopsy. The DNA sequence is TGTGCCACCAGTGATTTGCACAGGGGTCAGCCCCAGCATTTT. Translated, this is CATSDLHRGQPQHF.